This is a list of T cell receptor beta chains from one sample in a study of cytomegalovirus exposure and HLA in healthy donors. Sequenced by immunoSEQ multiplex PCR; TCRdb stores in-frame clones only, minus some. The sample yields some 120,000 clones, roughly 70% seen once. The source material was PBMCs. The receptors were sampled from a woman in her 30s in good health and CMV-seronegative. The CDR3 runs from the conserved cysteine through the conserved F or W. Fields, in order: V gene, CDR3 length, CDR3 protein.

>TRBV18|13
CASSELMNTEAFF
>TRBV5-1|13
CASSHQGSYGYTF
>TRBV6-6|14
CASRTGGAGQPQHF
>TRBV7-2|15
CASSLVTGFTDTQYF
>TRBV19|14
CASSETTGSGEQYF
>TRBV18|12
CASSPGASVAFF
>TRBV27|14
CASSSGSGANVLTF
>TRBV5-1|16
CASSPTSGGPQETQYF
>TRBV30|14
CAWTPDSVNYGYTF
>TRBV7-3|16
CASSPGRGTGISPLHF
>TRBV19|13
CATMTGFNYGYTF
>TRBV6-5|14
CASSTESGRYGYTF
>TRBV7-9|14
CASSLTRGNTEAFF
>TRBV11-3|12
CASSFTNNEQFF
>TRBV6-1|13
CASMGDSIQPQHF
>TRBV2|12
CASSRLSNEQFF
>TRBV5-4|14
CASSLGAGHTEAFF
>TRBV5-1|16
CASSVGFGTGDEKLFF
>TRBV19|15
CASSRGVLGGTEAFF
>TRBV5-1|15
CASSVIRGSTDTQYF
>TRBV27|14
CASSLEFTNEKLFF
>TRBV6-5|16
CASSSTIGGFYNEQFF
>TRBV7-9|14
CASSRARGGETQYF
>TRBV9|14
CASSVGQGAYGYTF
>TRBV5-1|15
CASSPGQGSTDTQYF
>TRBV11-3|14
CASRGGLDYTEAFF
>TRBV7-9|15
CATLDTTTTNEKLFF
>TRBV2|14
CATFRAAGVYEQYF
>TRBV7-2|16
CASSLGTGTSNYGYTF
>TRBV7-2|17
CASSPQGQPSGANVLTF
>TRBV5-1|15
CASSLVAPGADTQYF
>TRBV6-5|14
CASSERTGNTEAFF
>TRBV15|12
CATSRGQGEQFF
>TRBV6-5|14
CASSRTADRGGYTF
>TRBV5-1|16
CASSLGGTGVTETQYF
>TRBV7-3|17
CASSHRLDGISTDTQYF
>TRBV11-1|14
CASSSSTGNYGYTF
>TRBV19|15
CASSQGQGRGETQYF
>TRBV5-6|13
CASSFLTAEGYTF
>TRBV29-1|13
CSVENNPNTEAFF